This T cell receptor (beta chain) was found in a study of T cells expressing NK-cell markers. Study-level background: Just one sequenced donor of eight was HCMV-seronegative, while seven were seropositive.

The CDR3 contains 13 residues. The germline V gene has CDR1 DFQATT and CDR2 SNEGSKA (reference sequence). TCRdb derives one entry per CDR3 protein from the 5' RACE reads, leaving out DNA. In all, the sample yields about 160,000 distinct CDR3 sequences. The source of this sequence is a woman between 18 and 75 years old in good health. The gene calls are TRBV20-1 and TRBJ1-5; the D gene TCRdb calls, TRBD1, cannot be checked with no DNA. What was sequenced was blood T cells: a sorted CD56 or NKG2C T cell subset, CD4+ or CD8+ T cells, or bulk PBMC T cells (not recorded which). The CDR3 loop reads CSAQGTTNQPQHF.